This T cell receptor beta chain is drawn from a study of control samples from healthy donors and cancer patients. Sequenced by immunoSEQ multiplex PCR; TCRdb stores in-frame clones only, minus some. The data hold hundreds of thousands of clones, with about nine tenths observed a single time. This clone was counted once. The CDR3 loop spans 14 amino acids. The V and J ends lost 3 bases and 4 bases, in that order; junction bases with no gene match: 1. Looked up from germline, CDR1 is SEHNR and CDR2 is FQNEAQ (reference sequence). The receptor was derived from a man aged 40-49 years with head and neck cancer. This chain uses TRBV7-9 with TRBJ2-1; 9 nucleotides match TRBD1. The specimen was PBMCs. The chain's CDR3 is CASSLDRGYNEQFF. The CDR3 DNA reads TGTGCCAGCAGCTTGGACAGGGGATACAATGAGCAGTTCTTC.